This T cell receptor (beta chain) was recovered during a study of T cells in Graves' hyperthyroidism and ophthalmopathy. Study at large: Peripheral blood sampling occurred at initial diagnosis, before any treatment.

With a duration under 2 months, the hyperthyroidism was newly diagnosed in patients aged 18 to 65. Of note for this clonotype: The target antigen is unknown.

The CDR3 contains 16 residues. Germline CDR1 reads GTSNPN; CDR2 reads SVGIG (reference sequence). J gave up 4 bases and V 2 bases, and 7 bases lay outside the gene matches. Amplified TCR beta CDR3 regions came from RNA transcripts. The TCR CDR3 first-round RT-PCR relied on the HTBI primer set. TCRdb independently ran MiXCR on the multiplex PCR reads; one entry per CDR3 protein. The sample yields hundreds of thousands of distinct CDR3 sequences, around 15% seen once. Whole-study findings and limits: Among thyroid clonotypes expanded above 0.001, most also appeared in blood.

Sequenced material: blood. V gene TRBV30 combines with J gene TRBJ2-1, with 11 bases that match TRBD2. The source is a woman aged 25-40 years with Graves' hyperthyroidism. CDR3 residues: CAWSLRGLAAYNEQFF. For the CDR3, the DNA is TGTGCCTGGAGTCTCCGGGGACTAGCGGCTTACAATGAGCAGTTCTTC.